This TCR beta chain was sequenced in a study of cytomegalovirus exposure and HLA in healthy donors. Germline CDR1 LNHDA, CDR2 SQIVND (reference sequence). With V trimmed by 5 bases and J by 7 bases, 8 bases remained unmatched. CDR3 length equals 14 residues. Details on this clone: Its specificity is not known.

General observations from the study: Usually a TCR sequence was rare, but some public TCRs were found in many donors.

Method: immunoSEQ multiplex PCR; TCRdb's copy keeps in-frame clones and lacks some. Among some 200,000 clones, about nine tenths were seen once, and the ten largest hold 0.8% to 1.2%. The sequence was obtained from a woman under 30 in good health and CMV-seronegative. The V call is TRBV19, the J call TRBJ1-5; 7 bases line up with TRBD1. The sample consisted of PBMCs. CDR3 amino acids: CASSAGQVGQPQHF. In nucleotides, the CDR3 is TGTGCCAGTAGTGCCGGACAGGTGGGCCAGCCCCAGCATTTT. Combining the CDR3 with reference TRBV19 and TRBJ1-5 gives the whole variable domain DGGITQSPKYLFRKEGQNVTLSCEQNLNHDAMYWYRQDPGQGLRLIYYSQIVNDFQKGDIAEGYSVSREKKESFPLTVTSAQKNPTAFYLCASSAGQVGQPQHFGDGTRLSIL.